This entry concerns a single T cell receptor beta chain. The data belong to a study of blood T cell repertoires in COVID-19. In the study overall: Samples of COVID-19 (acute and convalescent) were obtained from the United States, Italy and Spain. PBMCs, B-cell-depleted T cells, or T cells provided the cDNA or gDNA that made up the material.

CDR1 and CDR2 (germline): MNHEY, SVGEGT. J was trimmed by 9 bases and V by 5 bases; bases with no gene match: 10. CDR3 length: 15 residues. The method was immunoSEQ multiplex PCR; TCRdb's version includes in-frame clones alone and lacks a portion of them. The table lists under 130,000 clones, nearly 90% of them singletons, with under 4% in the top ten. The sequence came from a man between 50 and 59 years old in a cohort sampled during active COVID-19. Source material: peripheral blood. The rearrangement joins TRBV6-2 or TRBV6-3 to TRBJ2-1; TRBD2 aligns across 10 bases. CDR3 nucleotide sequence: TGTGCCAGCAGTAAGGGCCTAGCGGGGGAGAGTGAGCAGTTCTTC. Translation: CASSKGLAGESEQFF.